This T cell receptor beta chain was documented in a study of tumor-infiltrating lymphocytes in primary liver carcinoma. Taking about 17-33 mg of unsorted bulk tissue, the authors co-extracted RNA and DNA. CDR1 and CDR2 from the germline V gene are MNHNS and SASEGT. The length of the CDR3 is 14 residues. Points on this clonotype: Germline is not matched at one junction end, which may reflect a read error.

Priming with a constant-region primer yielded TCR beta cDNA from roughly 0.45 ug total RNA. ARM-PCR was slightly modified, and three nested multiplex PCR rounds with it gave rise to the TCR beta libraries. PCR rounds one and two used TRBV1-TRBV30 forward primers with a C-beta reverse primer for about 11 cycles each. TCRdb fed the multiplex PCR reads into MiXCR, producing one record per CDR3 protein. The data hold tens of thousands of distinct CDR3 sequences, with about 78% observed a single time. This chain connects TRBV6-1 to TRBJ2-7; 7 bases match TRBD2. Sequenced material: liver tumor tissue from sampling region 5. Documented subset: tumor region T5, tumor centre. The receptor's source is a man aged 35 to 55 with primary liver carcinoma and hepatitis B virus infection. CDR3 loop: CASSIQRGSYGQYF. The DNA for the CDR3 is TGTGCCAGCAGTATACAGCGGGGATCCTACGGGCAGTACTTC.